This TCR beta chain was identified during a study of blood T cell repertoires in COVID-19. The CDR3 runs 15 residues. Looked up from germline, CDR1 is SEHNR and CDR2 is FQNEAQ (reference sequence). J was trimmed by 6 bases and V by 5 bases; bases with no gene match: 6. Clones were read by immunoSEQ multiplex PCR, and TCRdb kept only the in-frame ones, dropping some. The data hold 200,000 to 250,000 clones, with around 83% observed a single time. The gene calls are TRBV7-9 and TRBJ2-1; 11 bases agree with TRBD1. The TCR was taken from a woman of 80 years or more with COVID-19, enrolled during active disease. What was sequenced was peripheral blood. The chain's CDR3 is CASSPGGTGGNEQFF. The CDR3 DNA follows: TGTGCCAGCAGCCCGGGCGGGACAGGGGGCAATGAGCAGTTCTTC.